The clone carrying this T cell receptor (beta chain) was seen many times. The antigen remains unidentified. This sample is drawn from a study of T-cell reconstitution after alpha-beta-depleted transplantation in children. Points from the study as a whole: Where alpha-beta T cells came from about two months after transplant was reportedly several hundred expanded graft clones.

The V end lost 4 bases, the J end lost 5 bases, and 14 bases lay between the germline ends. CDR1 is SQVTM and CDR2 is ANQGSEA in the germline V gene. CDR3 length: 13 residues. The TCRbeta library incorporated unique molecular identifiers. TCRdb reprocessed the PCR reads with MiXCR, giving one entry per CDR3 protein. The table shows almost 250,000 distinct CDR3 sequences, with under 30% occurring only once. The chain joins TRBV29-1 to TRBJ1-1; D might be TRBD1 (6 bases). The starting material was PBMCs, obtained before TCRalphabeta/CD19-depleted stem cell transplant. This TCR was sampled from a girl aged 2 to 9 with Fanconi anemia, due to receive a stem cell transplant. CDR3 nucleotides: TGCAGCGTTGTAAAGACAGGAAGGACTGAAGCTTTCTTT. Translated: CSVVKTGRTEAFF.